These 9 T cell receptor beta chains came from one sample sequenced in a study of blood T cell repertoires in COVID-19. Sequencing used immunoSEQ multiplex PCR; TCRdb keeps in-frame clones, though not all of them. The sample lists approximately 13,000 clones; just over 70% were seen once. The specimen sequenced was peripheral blood. The receptors stem from a man aged 60 to 69 with COVID-19, enrolled during active disease.

J is TRBJ2-5 and V is TRBV7-2; maybe TRBD2 (7 bases). This CDR3 has 14 residues. Per the germline V gene, CDR1 is SGHTA and CDR2 is FQGNSA. With 0 bases removed from V and 4 bases from J, the gap between germline ends came to 9 bases. CDR3 bases: TGTGCCAGCAGCTTAGCGGGGGGGCGAGAGACCCAGTACTTC. It is translated as CASSLAGGRETQYF.

This clone appeared a single time. This chain uses TRBV2 with TRBJ1-2; 12 bases agree with TRBD1. V lost 6 bases and J lost 7; bases outside the gene matches: 9. This CDR3 region has 15 residues. The V gene's germline CDR1 is SNHLY and CDR2 FYNNEI. This CDR3 is CASSTSGQGASGYTF. CDR3 coding DNA: TGTGCCAGCAGCACTTCGGGACAGGGGGCCTCTGGCTACACCTTC.

About this clone itself: The junction and the germline gene differ at one end; a read error may be behind it. The CDR3 sequence is CAISESGGATNKKLFF. DNA of the CDR3: TGTGCCATCAGTGAGTCGGGAGGGGCAACTAATAAAAAACTGTTTTTT. This chain joins TRBV10-3 and TRBJ1-4, with TRBD1 as a possible D gene (5 bases). CDR3 length: 16 residues. Germline CDR1 is ENHRY and CDR2 is SYGVKD.

This sequence joins TRBV4-3 and TRBJ1-2; 7 positions agree with TRBD1. The CDR3 spans 16 residues. With V trimmed by 1 base and J by 2 bases, 7 bases remained unmatched. Germline-derived CDR1 and CDR2 are LGHNA and YSLEER. The CDR3 DNA sequence: TGCGCCAGCAGCCAAGTGGGAACAGGGGTAAACTATGGCTACACCTTC. Amino acids: CASSQVGTGVNYGYTF.

The rearrangement links TRBV7-5 to TRBJ2-3; no DNA check was done on the table's D call, TRBD2. TRBV7-5 is a known pseudogene. CDR3 size: 15 residues. CDR3 region: CVRSARGRAGISQYF. DNA of the CDR3: TGTGTCAGAAGCGCCCGCGGGAGGGCGGGAATCTCGCAGTATTTT.

This clone was counted a few times. V gene TRBV11-2 combines with J gene TRBJ1-3; no clear D. V lost 8 bases and J lost 0, with 11 bases in between. Per germline, CDR1 SGHAT and CDR2 FQNNGV. This CDR3 contains 14 residues. As DNA, the CDR3 is TGTGCCAGCGGGAGTACGAGCTCTGGAAACACCATATATTTT. Translating it yields CASGSTSSGNTIYF.

The J gene is TRBJ2-2, the V gene TRBV29-1; D is perhaps TRBD2 (6 bases). This CDR3 is built from 15 residues. Trimming cost V 4 bases and J 1 base, with 13 bases left between them. Germline assignment: CDR1 SQVTM and CDR2 ANQGSEA. CDR3 amino acids: CSVGGGQMNTGELFF. DNA of the CDR3: TGCAGCGTTGGAGGAGGGCAGATGAACACCGGGGAGCTGTTTTTT.

This chain links TRBV27 with TRBJ2-1; TRBD2 aligns across 13 bases. The CDR3 runs to 16 residues. Trimming at V came to 6 bases and at J to 10 bases, leaving 12 bases not matched to a gene. Germline V lookup: CDR1 MNHEY, CDR2 SMNVEV (reference sequence). In DNA form, the CDR3 reads TGTGCCAGCAGACCACCGGGACTAGCGGGATTTCGGGAGCAGTTCTTC. This codes for CASRPPGLAGFREQFF.

This chain links TRBV4-2 with TRBJ1-1; perhaps TRBD1 as D (6 bases). Germline values: CDR1 LGHNA, CDR2 YNFKEQ. V gave up 1 base and J gave up 0 bases, with 12 bases separating them. CDR3 length: 16 amino acids. The CDR3 nucleotides read TGTGCCAGCAGCCAAGCCCAGGGGTTGATGAACACTGAAGCTTTCTTT. Residues: CASSQAQGLMNTEAFF.